The 20 T cell receptor beta chains below were found in one sample sequenced in a study of blood T cell repertoires in COVID-19. TCRdb's table, derived via immunoSEQ multiplex PCR, lists solely in-frame clones and lacks some. The sample shows 90,000 to 100,000 clones, roughly 90% of them seen only once. Specimen: peripheral blood. The receptors were gathered from a man older than 75 with acute or convalescent COVID-19.

V usage is TRBV12-5 and J usage is TRBJ2-7, with D tentatively TRBD1 (6 bases). This CDR3 has 15 residues. Germline CDR1 is LGHNT and CDR2 is FRNRAP. The V and J ends lost 3 bases and 3 bases respectively, with 15 bases between them. The CDR3 nucleotides are TGTGCTAGTGGTTTACAGGGAGTCCCAAGCTACGAGCAGTACTTC. This translates into CASGLQGVPSYEQYF.

This clone was seen just once. The chain couples TRBV12-3 or TRBV12-4 to TRBJ2-7, with 7 bases matching TRBD1. The CDR3 is made up of 13 amino acids. J lost 3 bases, V lost 8 bases, and 7 bases had no gene match. CDR3 in amino acids: CASGDRAVYEQYF. In nucleotides, the CDR3 is TGTGCCAGCGGTGACAGGGCGGTCTACGAGCAGTACTTC.

This sequence joins TRBV19 and TRBJ2-7, with 12 nucleotides matching TRBD2. The length of the CDR3 is 16 residues. Germline V CDR1 and CDR2: LNHDA, SQIVND (reference sequence). Trimming at V came to 6 bases and at J to 6 bases, leaving 12 bases not matched to a gene. The CDR3 spells CASSYSGTSGPLEQYF. For the CDR3, the DNA is TGTGCCAGTAGCTACTCCGGGACTAGCGGGCCTCTCGAGCAGTACTTC.

In this sample, this clone turned up a few times. The genes are TRBV30 and TRBJ1-2; D might be TRBD1 (6 bases). The CDR3 extends over 14 amino acids. The germline V gene has CDR1 GTSNPN and CDR2 SVGIG (reference sequence). Trimming took off 4 bases at V and 8 bases at J, with 20 bases between the two ends. CDR3 sequence reads: CAWTGDMGARGYTF. The CDR3 DNA is TGTGCCTGGACCGGGGACATGGGAGCTCGAGGCTACACCTTC.

The chain recombines TRBV5-1 with TRBJ2-5; 12 positions agree with TRBD2. CDR1 and CDR2 from the germline V gene are SGHRS and YFSETQ. The CDR3 covers 16 residues. V gave up 0 bases and J gave up 3 bases; unmatched junction bases: 3. The CDR3 coding sequence is TGCGCCAGCAGCTTGGGGCCTAGCGGGAGGGAAGAGACCCAGTACTTC. Its translation: CASSLGPSGREETQYF.

The chain employs TRBV30 and TRBJ2-7, with 7 bases lining up with TRBD2. Germline CDR1 is GTSNPN and CDR2 is SVGIG (reference sequence). With 4 bases clipped from V and 0 bases from J, the junction kept 6 bases outside the gene matches. The CDR3 is made up of 14 amino acids. The CDR3 region has the DNA TGTGCCTGGACCGGGGACTATAACTCCTACGAGCAGTACTTC. Protein sequence: CAWTGDYNSYEQYF.

The V and J genes are TRBV11-3 and TRBJ2-2, with D uncertain. This CDR3 contains 13 residues. V was shortened by 5 bases and J by 4 bases, with 8 bases between the two germline ends. CDR1 SGHNT and CDR2 YENEEA come from the germline V gene. In DNA form, the CDR3 reads TGTGCCAGCAGCCACCTAGTCACCGGGGAGCTGTTTTTT. This translates into CASSHLVTGELFF.

The chain has TRBV2 and TRBJ2-1; TRBD2 matches 10 bases. This CDR3 is 16 amino acids long. In germline, CDR1 is SNHLY, CDR2 FYNNEI. V gave up 9 bases and J gave up 4 bases; unmatched junction bases: 12. For the CDR3, the DNA is TGTGCCAGGACGAAGATAGCGGGAGGAGGGTACAATGAGCAGTTCTTC. It specifies CARTKIAGGGYNEQFF.

V gene TRBV11-2 combines with J gene TRBJ2-2, with TRBD2 identical over 13 bases. With V trimmed by 5 bases and J by 6 bases, 6 bases remained unmatched. The CDR3 contains 16 residues. Looked up from germline, CDR1 is SGHAT and CDR2 is FQNNGV. DNA of the CDR3: TGTGCCAGCAGCCCCACTAGCGGGAGGGCCCCCGGGGAGCTGTTTTTT. It specifies CASSPTSGRAPGELFF.

The V call is TRBV28, the J call TRBJ2-3, with 11 nucleotides matching TRBD2. Germline V gene data show CDR1 as MDHEN and CDR2 as SYDVKM. V was clipped by 7 bases and J by 5 bases; unmatched bases: 8. This CDR3 comprises 15 residues. In DNA, the CDR3 is TGTGCCAGCACCGTTACTAGCGGGAGTAGAGATACGCAGTATTTT. This codes for CASTVTSGSRDTQYF.

V gene TRBV3-1 (or the pseudogene TRBV3-2) combines with J gene TRBJ2-2, with D perhaps TRBD2 (5 bases). Germline V gene lookup returns CDR1 LGHDT and CDR2 YNNKEL (reference sequence). V dropped 2 bases and J dropped 7 bases, with 14 bases sitting between them. This CDR3 is built from 15 residues. The CDR3 sequence: CASSQIPSYGGELFF. CDR3 nucleotides: TGTGCCAGCAGCCAAATCCCTAGCTATGGCGGGGAGCTGTTTTTT.

The gene calls are TRBV29-1 and TRBJ2-1, with 11 nucleotides matching TRBD2. Trimming removed 7 bases from V and 4 bases from J; junction bases left unmatched: 15. CDR1 and CDR2 from the germline V gene are SQVTM and ANQGSEA. This CDR3 spans 17 amino acids. The CDR3 region is CSASGGSGRAGYNEQFF. CDR3 sequence (DNA): TGCAGCGCTTCGGGTGGTAGCGGGAGGGCCGGATACAATGAGCAGTTCTTC.

This chain connects TRBV28 to TRBJ2-7, with 7 bases fitting TRBD1. Germline V gene lookup returns CDR1 MDHEN and CDR2 SYDVKM. This CDR3 has 14 amino acids. V lost 7 bases to trimming and J lost 0 bases; unmatched junction nucleotides: 6. Written as DNA, the CDR3 is TGTGCCAGCACGGGACAGCCCAGCTCCTACGAGCAGTACTTC. Its protein is CASTGQPSSYEQYF.

In this sample, this clone turned up a few times. V and J are TRBV5-6 and TRBJ2-7, with TRBD1 matching over 9 bases. With V trimmed by 4 bases and J by 0 bases, 8 bases remained unmatched. CDR1 is SGHDT, CDR2 YYEEEE, per germline. This CDR3 comprises 16 residues. The CDR3 DNA is TGTGCCAGCAGCCGTGACAGGGGGGCCTCCTCCTACGAGCAGTACTTC. Its protein product is CASSRDRGASSYEQYF.

The chain employs TRBV28 and TRBJ1-5, with TRBD1 identical over 8 bases. The CDR3 has 15 amino acids. V was clipped by 6 bases and J by 6 bases; unmatched bases: 10. Germline assignment: CDR1 MDHEN and CDR2 SYDVKM. CDR3 DNA sequence: TGTGCCAGCAGCCTCACAGGGGGAGGAGGTCAGCCCCAGCATTTT. As protein: CASSLTGGGGQPQHF.

V usage is TRBV25-1 and J usage is TRBJ2-7, with 9 bases identical to TRBD2. This CDR3 region has 15 residues. The germline V gene encodes CDR1 MGHDK and CDR2 SYGVNS. Losses at the gene ends were 1 base for V and 6 bases for J; bases not matched to a gene: 7. The CDR3 loop is CASSESGSGSGEQYF. CDR3 in DNA: TGTGCCAGCAGTGAATCGGGTAGCGGGAGCGGCGAGCAGTACTTC.

V is TRBV6-5 and J is TRBJ1-1, with a possible D match to TRBD1 (6 bases). The CDR3 is 13 residues long. Per the germline V gene, CDR1 is MNHEY and CDR2 is SVGAGI. Trimming stripped 7 bases from V and 1 base from J, with 10 bases between. The CDR3 here is CASILDRNTEAFF. Written as DNA, the CDR3 is TGTGCCAGCATCTTGGACAGGAACACTGAAGCTTTCTTT.

The chain recombines TRBV30 with TRBJ1-1, with D perhaps matching TRBD1 (6 bases). Germline V gives CDR1 GTSNPN, CDR2 SVGIG (reference sequence). CDR3 length: 11 residues. With 5 bases removed from V and 5 bases from J, the gap between germline ends came to 9 bases. CDR3: CAWGTLTEAFF. Here the CDR3 DNA reads TGTGCCTGGGGGACACTGACTGAAGCTTTCTTT.

The chain links TRBV28 to TRBJ1-4; no clear D. The CDR3 runs 15 residues. The germline V and J ends were trimmed by 6 bases and 3 bases, with 14 bases remaining between them. CDR1 and CDR2 from the germline V gene are MDHEN and SYDVKM. CDR3 nucleotides: TGTGCCAGCAGCCCCATTCTAGGCCCTAATGAAAAACTGTTTTTT. Translating gives CASSPILGPNEKLFF.

This sequence joins TRBV20-1 and TRBJ1-5, with a possible D match to TRBD1 (6 bases). This CDR3 comprises 16 residues. The V gene lost 3 bases and the J gene lost 1 base, with 16 bases spanning the gap. Germline V gene sequence: CDR1 DFQATT, CDR2 SNEGSKA (reference sequence). The CDR3 nucleotides read TGCAGTGCTAGTAGGGGGGGTACAGTGAGCAATCAGCCCCAGCATTTT. This sequence encodes CSASRGGTVSNQPQHF.